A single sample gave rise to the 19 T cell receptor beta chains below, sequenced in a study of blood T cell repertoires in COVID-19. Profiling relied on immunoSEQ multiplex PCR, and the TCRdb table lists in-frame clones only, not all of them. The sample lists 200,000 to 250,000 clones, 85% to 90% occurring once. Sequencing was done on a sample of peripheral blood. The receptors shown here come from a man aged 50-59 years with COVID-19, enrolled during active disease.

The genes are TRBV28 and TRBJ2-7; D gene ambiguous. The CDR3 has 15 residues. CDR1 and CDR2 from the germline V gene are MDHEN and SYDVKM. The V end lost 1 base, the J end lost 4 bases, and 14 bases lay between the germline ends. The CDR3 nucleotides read TGTGCCAGCAGTTTATTATTCGGAGAACTGTACGAGCAGTACTTC. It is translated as CASSLLFGELYEQYF.

The CDR3 is CASSIGQGINEKLFF. CDR3 nucleotides: TGTGCCAGTAGTATTGGACAGGGCATAAATGAAAAACTGTTTTTT. The gene calls are TRBV19 and TRBJ1-4; 8 positions match TRBD1. The germline CDR1 and CDR2 sequences are LNHDA and SQIVND (reference sequence). The CDR3 is 15 amino acids. Trimming at V came to 3 bases and at J to 5 bases, leaving 5 bases not matched to a gene. Based on the CDR3 plus reference TRBV19 and TRBJ1-4, the full variable domain is DGGITQSPKYLFRKEGQNVTLSCEQNLNHDAMYWYRQDPGQGLRLIYYSQIVNDFQKGDIAEGYSVSREKKESFPLTVTSAQKNPTAFYLCASSIGQGINEKLFFGSGTQLSVL.

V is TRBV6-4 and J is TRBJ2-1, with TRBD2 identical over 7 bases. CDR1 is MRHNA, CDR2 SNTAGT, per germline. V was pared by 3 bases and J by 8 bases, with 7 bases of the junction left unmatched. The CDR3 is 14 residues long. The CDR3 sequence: CASSERGTIDEQFF. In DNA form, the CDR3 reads TGTGCCAGCAGTGAACGCGGGACTATCGATGAGCAGTTCTTC.

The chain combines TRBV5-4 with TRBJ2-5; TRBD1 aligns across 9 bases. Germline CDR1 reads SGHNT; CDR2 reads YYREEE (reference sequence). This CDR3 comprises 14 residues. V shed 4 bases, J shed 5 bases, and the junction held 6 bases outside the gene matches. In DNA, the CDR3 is TGTGCCAGCAGCACCCCACAGGGGGCCGAGACCCAGTACTTC. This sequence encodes CASSTPQGAETQYF.

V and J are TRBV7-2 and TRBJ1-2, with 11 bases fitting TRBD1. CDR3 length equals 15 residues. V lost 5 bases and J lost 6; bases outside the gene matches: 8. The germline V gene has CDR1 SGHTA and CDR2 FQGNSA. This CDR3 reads CASSPGQGAINGYTF. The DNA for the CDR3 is TGTGCCAGCAGCCCTGGACAGGGGGCTATCAATGGCTACACCTTC.

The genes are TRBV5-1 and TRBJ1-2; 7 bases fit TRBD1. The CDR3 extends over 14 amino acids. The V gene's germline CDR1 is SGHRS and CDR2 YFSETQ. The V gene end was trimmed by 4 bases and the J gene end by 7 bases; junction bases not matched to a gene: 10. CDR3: CASSQTGYGFGYTF. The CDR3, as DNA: TGCGCCAGCAGCCAGACAGGGTACGGATTTGGCTACACCTTC.

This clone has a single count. CDR3 DNA sequence: TGTGCCAGCAGTAACCTACAGGGGGGAACCGGGGAGCTGTTTTTT. Amino acids: CASSNLQGGTGELFF. The chain joins TRBV5-8 to TRBJ2-2; 8 bases fit TRBD1. The CDR3 sequence is 15 residues long. Germline V gene data show CDR1 as SGHTS and CDR2 as YDEGEE. V lost 5 bases, J lost 5 bases, and 8 bases stayed unmatched. The variable domain in full, with the rest retrieved from reference TRBV5-8 and TRBJ2-2, is EAGVTQSPTHLIKTRGQQATLRCSPISGHTSVYWYQQALGLGLQFLLWYDEGEERNRGNFPPRFSGRQFPNYSSELNVNALELEDSALYLCASSNLQGGTGELFFGEGSRLTVL.

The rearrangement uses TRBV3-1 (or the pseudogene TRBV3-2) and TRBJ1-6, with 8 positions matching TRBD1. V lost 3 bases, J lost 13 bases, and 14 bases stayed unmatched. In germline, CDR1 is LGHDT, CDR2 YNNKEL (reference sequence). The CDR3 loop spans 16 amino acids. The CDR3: CASSHLQGANLSPLHF. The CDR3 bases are TGTGCCAGCAGCCACTTGCAGGGGGCTAATCTATCCCCCCTCCACTTT.

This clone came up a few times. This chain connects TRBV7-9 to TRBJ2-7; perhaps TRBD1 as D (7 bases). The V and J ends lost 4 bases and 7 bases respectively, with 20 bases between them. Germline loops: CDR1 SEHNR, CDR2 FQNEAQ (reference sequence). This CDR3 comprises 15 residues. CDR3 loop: CASSSPRGDQLEQYF. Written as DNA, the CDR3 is TGTGCCAGCAGCTCTCCCAGGGGGGACCAACTAGAGCAGTACTTC. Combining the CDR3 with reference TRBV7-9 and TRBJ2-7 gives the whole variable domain DTGVSQNPRHKITKRGQNVTFRCDPISEHNRLYWYRQTLGQGPEFLTYFQNEAQLEKSRLLSDRFSAERPKGSFSTLEIQRTEQGDSAMYLCASSSPRGDQLEQYFGPGTRLTVT.

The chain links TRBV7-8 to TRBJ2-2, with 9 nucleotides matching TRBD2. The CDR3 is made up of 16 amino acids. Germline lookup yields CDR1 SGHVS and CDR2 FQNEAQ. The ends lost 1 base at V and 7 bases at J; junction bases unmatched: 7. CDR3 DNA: TGTGCCAGCAGCTTAGGGGCGGGAGGGCCACACGGGGAGCTGTTTTTT. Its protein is CASSLGAGGPHGELFF.

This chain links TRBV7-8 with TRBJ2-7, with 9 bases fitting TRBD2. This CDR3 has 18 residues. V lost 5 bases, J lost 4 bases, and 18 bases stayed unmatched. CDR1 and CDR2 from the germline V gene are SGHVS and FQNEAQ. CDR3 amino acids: CASSPRVAGDLLTYEQYF. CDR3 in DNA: TGTGCCAGCAGCCCCCGGGTAGCGGGAGACCTCTTAACGTACGAGCAGTACTTC.

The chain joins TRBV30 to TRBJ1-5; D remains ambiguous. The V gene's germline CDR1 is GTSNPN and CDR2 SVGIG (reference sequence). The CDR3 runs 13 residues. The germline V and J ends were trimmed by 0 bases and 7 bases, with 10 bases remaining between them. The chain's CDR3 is CAWSVAPRQPQHF. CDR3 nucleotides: TGTGCCTGGAGTGTAGCCCCTCGACAGCCCCAGCATTTT.

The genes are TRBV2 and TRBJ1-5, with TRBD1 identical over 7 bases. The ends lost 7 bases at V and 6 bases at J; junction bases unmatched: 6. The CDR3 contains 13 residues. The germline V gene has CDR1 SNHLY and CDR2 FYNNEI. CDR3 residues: CASTLDRVQPQHF. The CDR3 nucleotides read TGTGCCAGCACGCTTGACAGGGTTCAGCCCCAGCATTTT.

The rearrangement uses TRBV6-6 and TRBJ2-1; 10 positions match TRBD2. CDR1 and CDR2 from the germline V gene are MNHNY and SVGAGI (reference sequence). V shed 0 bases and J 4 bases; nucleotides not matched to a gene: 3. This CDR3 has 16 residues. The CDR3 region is CASSYSRTSGYNEQFF. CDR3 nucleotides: TGTGCCAGCAGTTACTCGAGGACTAGCGGTTACAATGAGCAGTTCTTC.

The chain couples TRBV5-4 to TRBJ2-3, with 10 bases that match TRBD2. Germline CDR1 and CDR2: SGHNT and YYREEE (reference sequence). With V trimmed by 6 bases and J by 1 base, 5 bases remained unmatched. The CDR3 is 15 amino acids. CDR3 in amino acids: CASTSGTSGTDTQYF. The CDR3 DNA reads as TGTGCCAGCACCTCTGGGACTAGCGGCACAGATACGCAGTATTTT.

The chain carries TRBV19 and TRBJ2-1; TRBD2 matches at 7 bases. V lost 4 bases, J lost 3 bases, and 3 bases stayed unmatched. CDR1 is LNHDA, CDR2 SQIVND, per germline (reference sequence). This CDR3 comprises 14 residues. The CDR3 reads CASSTPGGYNEQFF. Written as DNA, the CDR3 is TGTGCCAGTAGTACCCCGGGGGGCTACAATGAGCAGTTCTTC.

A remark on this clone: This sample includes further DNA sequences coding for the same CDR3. The CDR3 DNA follows: TGTGCCAGCAGCCCCTTATACGAGCAGTACTTC. Its translation: CASSPLYEQYF. The chain carries TRBV6-2 or TRBV6-3 and TRBJ2-7; D unresolved. Germline-derived CDR1 and CDR2 are MNHEY and SVGEGT. V lost 6 bases and J lost 4, with 7 bases in between. The CDR3 spans 11 residues.

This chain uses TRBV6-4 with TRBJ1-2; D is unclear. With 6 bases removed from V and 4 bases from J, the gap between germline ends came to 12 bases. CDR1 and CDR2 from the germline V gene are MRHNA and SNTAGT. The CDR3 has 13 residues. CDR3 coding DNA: TGTGCCAGCAGCAGTAGTTCGGGCTATGGCTACACCTTC. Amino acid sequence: CASSSSSGYGYTF.

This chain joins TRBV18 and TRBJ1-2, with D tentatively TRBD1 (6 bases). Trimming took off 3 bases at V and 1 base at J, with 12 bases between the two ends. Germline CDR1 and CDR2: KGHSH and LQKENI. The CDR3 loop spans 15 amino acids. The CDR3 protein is CASSPYRERNYGYTF. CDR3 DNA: TGTGCCAGCTCACCTTACAGGGAGCGTAACTATGGCTACACCTTC. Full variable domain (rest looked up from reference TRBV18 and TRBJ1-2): NAGVMQNPRHLVRRRGQEARLRCSPMKGHSHVYWYRQLPEEGLKFMVYLQKENIIDESGMPKERFSAEFPKEGPSILRIQQVVRGDSAAYFCASSPYRERNYGYTFGSGTRLTVV.